The next 25 T cell receptor beta chains were all read from a single sample in a study of cytotoxic CD8 clonotypes in ibrutinib-treated CLL. The repertoire was sequenced with immunoSEQ multiplex PCR; TCRdb's copy has only in-frame clones and lacks some. The sample holds some 130,000 clones, around 84% seen once. This material consisted of PBMCs, taken after 24 months of ibrutinib treatment. Receptor source: a human donor with chronic lymphocytic leukemia.

CDR3 sequence (DNA): TGTGCCAGCAGTGCCGCAGATGAGCAGTTCTTC. Translated, it gives CASSAADEQFF. This chain uses TRBV2 with TRBJ2-1; D unclear. The V end lost 4 bases, the J end lost 8 bases, and 6 bases lay between the germline ends. The CDR3 sequence is 11 residues long. Germline V gives CDR1 SNHLY, CDR2 FYNNEI.

V is TRBV9 and J is TRBJ1-1; no clear D gene. CDR1 is SGDLS and CDR2 is YYNGEE in the germline V gene. V lost 4 bases, J lost 1 base, and 14 bases lay in between. There are 15 residues in the CDR3. The CDR3 DNA is TGTGCCAGCAGCCGCGAACCGAATGGGAACACTGAAGCTTTCTTT. Protein product: CASSREPNGNTEAFF.

The rearrangement links TRBV27 to TRBJ2-7, with no clear D. The germline V and J ends were trimmed by 7 bases and 0 bases, with 16 bases remaining between them. The CDR3 loop spans 15 amino acids. CDR1 is MNHEY, CDR2 SMNVEV, per germline (reference sequence). The DNA of the CDR3 is TGTGCCAGCAAAGCTTCTTTAGGGATCTCCTACGAGCAGTACTTC. Translating it yields CASKASLGISYEQYF.

This chain joins TRBV10-1 and TRBJ1-5; D gene ambiguous. Trimming removed 6 bases at V and 3 bases at J, with 6 bases between. The CDR3 has 12 residues. The V gene's germline CDR1 is WNHNN and CDR2 SYGVQD (reference sequence). Here the CDR3 DNA reads TGCGCCAGCAGAGGTGACAATCAGCCCCAGCATTTT. Amino acid sequence: CASRGDNQPQHF.

CDR3: CASSEGTGPSYGYTF. The CDR3 region has the DNA TGTGCCAGCAGTGAAGGGACAGGGCCTTCCTATGGCTACACCTTC. The chain is built from TRBV25-1 and TRBJ1-2, with TRBD1 matching 9 bases. CDR1 and CDR2 (germline): MGHDK, SYGVNS. Trimming removed 2 bases from V and 4 bases from J; junction bases left unmatched: 5. This CDR3 has 15 residues.

This clone was detected a few times. CDR3 sequence reads: CASSLPQGAAGYTF. The CDR3 coding sequence is TGTGCCAGCAGCTTGCCACAGGGGGCGGCCGGCTACACCTTC. The V and J genes are TRBV5-4 and TRBJ1-2; 9 bases are shared with TRBD1. CDR3 length: 14 amino acids. V trimming: 1 base; J trimming: 8 bases; junction bases outside the gene matches: 6. The germline CDR1 and CDR2 sequences are SGHNT and YYREEE (reference sequence). Complete variable domain (other parts from reference TRBV5-4 and TRBJ1-2): ETGVTQSPTHLIKTRGQQVTLRCSSQSGHNTVSWYQQALGQGPQFIFQYYREEENGRGNFPPRFSGLQFPNYSSELNVNALELDDSALYLCASSLPQGAAGYTFGSGTRLTVV.

The chain employs TRBV5-8 and TRBJ2-7, with D perhaps matching TRBD1 (6 bases). This CDR3 is 15 amino acids long. V was clipped by 3 bases and J by 3 bases, with 16 bases between them. Looked up from germline, CDR1 is SGHTS and CDR2 is YDEGEE. As DNA, the CDR3 is TGTGCCAGCAGCTCTTTTCCCGGGACACGCTACGAGCAGTACTTC. Its translation is CASSSFPGTRYEQYF. The variable domain in full, with the rest retrieved from reference TRBV5-8 and TRBJ2-7, is EAGVTQSPTHLIKTRGQQATLRCSPISGHTSVYWYQQALGLGLQFLLWYDEGEERNRGNFPPRFSGRQFPNYSSELNVNALELEDSALYLCASSSFPGTRYEQYFGPGTRLTVT.

For this clone: Other DNA sequences within the sample encode an identical CDR3. DNA of the CDR3: TGCGCCAGCAGCTTGCGTCAGGGTAATTCACCCCTCCACTTT. It yields the protein CASSLRQGNSPLHF. V usage is TRBV5-1 and J usage is TRBJ1-6, with a tentative D call TRBD1 (5 bases). The germline V gene encodes CDR1 SGHRS and CDR2 YFSETQ. Trimming pared 1 base from V and 6 bases from J, leaving 8 bases between. The length of the CDR3 is 14 residues.

The chain combines TRBV6-6 with TRBJ1-5; a weak D match, TRBD1 (5 bases). Trimming took off 0 bases at V and 9 bases at J, with 15 bases between the two ends. The CDR3 consists of 15 residues. Germline-derived CDR1 and CDR2 are MNHNY and SVGAGI (reference sequence). The CDR3 protein is CASSYSDNPPTPQHF. In nucleotides, the CDR3 is TGTGCCAGCAGTTACTCGGACAATCCCCCCACGCCCCAGCATTTT.

This clone has a single count. This chain uses TRBV14 with TRBJ2-2; perhaps TRBD1 as D (6 bases). Trimming took 4 bases from V and 5 from J, leaving 14 bases between them. CDR3 length: 15 residues. Germline V lookup: CDR1 SGHDN, CDR2 FVKESK. CDR3 DNA: TGTGCCAGCAGCCGGAATTGGGGGCTGACCGGGGAGCTGTTTTTT. Encoded protein: CASSRNWGLTGELFF.

The rearrangement uses TRBV19 and TRBJ2-3, with no clear D. CDR1 LNHDA and CDR2 SQIVND come from the germline V gene (reference sequence). This CDR3 region has 14 residues. V dropped 1 base and J dropped 4 bases, with 9 bases sitting between them. The CDR3 region is CASSIGDVPDTQYF. The DNA of the CDR3 is TGTGCCAGTAGTATAGGAGACGTCCCAGATACGCAGTATTTT.

This chain links TRBV28 with TRBJ2-3; the D gene is possibly TRBD2 (6 bases). The germline CDR1 and CDR2 sequences are MDHEN and SYDVKM. V was trimmed by 6 bases and J by 8 bases, leaving 12 bases between them. The CDR3 covers 12 residues. CDR3 coding DNA: TGTGCCAGCAGCAGACTAGTGAGTACGCAGTATTTT. Translated, it gives CASSRLVSTQYF.

In this sample, this clone turned up a few times. The chain couples TRBV6-5 to TRBJ2-2; the D gene is possibly TRBD1 (5 bases). The CDR3 loop spans 12 amino acids. V was trimmed by 6 bases and J by 4 bases, leaving 6 bases between them. Per germline, CDR1 MNHEY and CDR2 SVGAGI. The CDR3 DNA follows: TGTGCCAGCAGCCAGGGCACCGGGGAGCTGTTTTTT. Encoded protein: CASSQGTGELFF.

About this clone: Other DNA sequences within the sample encode an identical CDR3. V is TRBV5-1 and J is TRBJ1-1; 8 nucleotides agree with TRBD1. Trimming took 0 bases from V and 4 from J; bases not matched to a gene: 8. The CDR3 is made up of 16 amino acids. In germline, CDR1 is SGHRS, CDR2 YFSETQ. In DNA form, the CDR3 reads TGCGCCAGCAGCTTGGGGTCGACAGGGGCCGGCACTGAAGCTTTCTTT. It encodes CASSLGSTGAGTEAFF.

The chain carries TRBV2 and TRBJ2-7; 7 nucleotides agree with TRBD2. Trimming took 4 bases from V and 1 from J; bases not matched to a gene: 4. CDR3 length: 14 residues. The germline CDR1 and CDR2 sequences are SNHLY and FYNNEI. CDR3 sequence (DNA): TGTGCCAGCAGTGTAGGAGCGGGATCCTACGAGCAGTACTTC. Its translation: CASSVGAGSYEQYF.

The chain links TRBV19 to TRBJ2-1; a possible D gene is TRBD1 (6 bases). The germline V and J ends were trimmed by 2 bases and 8 bases, with 22 bases remaining between them. This CDR3 comprises 17 residues. Germline CDR1 LNHDA, CDR2 SQIVND (reference sequence). The CDR3 is CASSISRIQLGADEQFF. CDR3 DNA sequence: TGTGCCAGTAGTATATCCAGAATACAGTTGGGGGCCGATGAGCAGTTCTTC.

This chain joins TRBV11-2 and TRBJ2-4, with 9 bases identical to TRBD2. Germline CDR1 SGHAT, CDR2 FQNNGV. J gave up 0 bases and V 1 base, and 10 bases lay outside the gene matches. The CDR3 is made up of 19 amino acids. The DNA of the CDR3 is TGTGCCAGCAGCTTAGGCGGGAGGGGGCTACATCTAGCCAAAAACATTCAGTACTTC. Its translation is CASSLGGRGLHLAKNIQYF.

This chain joins TRBV27 and TRBJ1-6, with 8 bases identical to TRBD1. The CDR3 runs to 15 residues. The J segment lost 8 bases and the V segment lost 7 bases, leaving 10 bases of the junction unmatched. Germline V gives CDR1 MNHEY, CDR2 SMNVEV (reference sequence). CDR3 sequence (DNA): TGTGCCAGCACCTTGACAGGGGTCGGGTATTCACCCCTCCACTTT. Translating gives CASTLTGVGYSPLHF.

This chain connects TRBV6-1 to TRBJ1-2; tentatively, D is TRBD1 (5 bases). The V gene lost 6 bases and the J gene lost 8 bases, with 16 bases spanning the gap. The CDR3 runs to 13 residues. Germline-derived CDR1 and CDR2 are MNHNS and SASEGT. The CDR3 loop reads CASRVTRGTGYTF. The CDR3 DNA reads TGTGCCAGCAGGGTCACCCGGGGCACCGGCTACACCTTC.

This rearrangement joins TRBV7-3 to TRBJ2-7, with D uncertain. Germline V gene lookup returns CDR1 SGHTA and CDR2 FQGTGA. The CDR3 loop spans 15 amino acids. Trimming shortened V by 1 base and J by 0 bases, and 10 bases separated the two germline ends. The CDR3 here is CASSLSGGSSYEQYF. The CDR3 DNA reads as TGTGCCAGCAGCTTAAGTGGCGGAAGCTCCTACGAGCAGTACTTC.

This clone was picked up a small number of times. The genes are TRBV10-1 and TRBJ2-7, with 10 positions matching TRBD1. The CDR3 totals 14 residues. V was clipped by 8 bases and J by 5 bases; unmatched bases: 9. Germline V gives CDR1 WNHNN, CDR2 SYGVQD (reference sequence). The chain's CDR3 is CASGPGQGTHEQYF. CDR3 in DNA: TGCGCCAGCGGACCGGGACAGGGGACCCACGAGCAGTACTTC.

The chain recombines TRBV5-4 with TRBJ2-5, with a tentative D call TRBD1 (6 bases). CDR1 and CDR2 (germline): SGHNT, YYREEE (reference sequence). The ends were cut back, 0 bases at V and 5 bases at J, with 14 bases in the middle. The CDR3 covers 15 residues. The DNA for the CDR3 is TGTGCCAGCAGCTTGGTTCCAGGGGTGGAGGAGACCCAGTACTTC. Its protein is CASSLVPGVEETQYF.

The chain links TRBV6-5 to TRBJ1-5; no clear D gene. The CDR3 consists of 14 residues. CDR1 and CDR2 from the germline V gene are MNHEY and SVGAGI. Trimming cost V 0 bases and J 9 bases, with 12 bases left between them. CDR3 protein: CASSYSRASGPQHF. The CDR3 DNA reads as TGTGCCAGCAGTTACTCACGGGCATCTGGGCCCCAGCATTTT.

This chain uses TRBV11-3 with TRBJ2-2; D tentatively fits TRBD1 or TRBD2 (6 bases each). Trimming removed 5 bases at V and 1 base at J, with 23 bases between. Germline V gene sequence: CDR1 SGHNT, CDR2 YENEEA. The CDR3 is made up of 19 amino acids. The chain's CDR3 is CASSANLGGGRMNTGELFF. As DNA, the CDR3 is TGTGCCAGCAGCGCAAATTTGGGGGGCGGCAGGATGAACACCGGGGAGCTGTTTTTT. The whole variable domain, remainder taken from reference TRBV11-3 and TRBJ2-2, is EAGVVQSPRYKIIEKKQPVAFWCNPISGHNTLYWYLQNLGQGPELLIRYENEEAVDDSQLPKDRFSAERLKGVDSTLKIQPAELGDSAVYLCASSANLGGGRMNTGELFFGEGSRLTVL.

The chain joins TRBV2 to TRBJ1-4, with 9 bases that match TRBD1. Germline-derived CDR1 and CDR2 are SNHLY and FYNNEI. Trimming at V came to 7 bases and at J to 7 bases, leaving 4 bases not matched to a gene. The CDR3 sequence is 13 residues long. This chain's CDR3 is CASIRDRVEKLFF. CDR3 nucleotides: TGTGCCAGCATAAGGGACAGGGTTGAAAAACTGTTTTTT. The full variable domain, with the rest looked up from reference TRBV2 and TRBJ1-4, is EPEVTQTPSHQVTQMGQEVILRCVPISNHLYFYWYRQILGQKVEFLVSFYNNEISEKSEIFDDQFSVERPDGSNFTLKIRSTKLEDSAMYFCASIRDRVEKLFFGSGTQLSVL.